This TCR beta chain comes out of a study of shared clonotypes between healthy human individuals. The protocol was immunoSEQ multiplex PCR, while the TCRdb copy is restricted to in-frame clones and leaves out a portion. The repertoire holds some 1,100,000 clones, about 80% seen once, with about 0.52% in the top ten. CDR3 length: 16 amino acids. The V segment lost 4 bases and the J segment 5 bases; nucleotides outside the gene matches: 7. Germline V gives CDR1 MNHEY, CDR2 SVGAGI. The clonotype originates from a man in his late teens or twenties in good health. Some clones in this sample may be carry-over from other donors' samples. Material for sequencing was memory CD4+ T cells from PBMCs. As for subset: CD45RA-negative fraction. The rearrangement uses TRBV6-5 and TRBJ2-1; 11 bases fit TRBD2. In nucleotides, the CDR3 is TGTGCCAGCAGTTCCCCCGGGACTAGCGGAAACAATGAGCAGTTCTTC. Its translation is CASSSPGTSGNNEQFF.